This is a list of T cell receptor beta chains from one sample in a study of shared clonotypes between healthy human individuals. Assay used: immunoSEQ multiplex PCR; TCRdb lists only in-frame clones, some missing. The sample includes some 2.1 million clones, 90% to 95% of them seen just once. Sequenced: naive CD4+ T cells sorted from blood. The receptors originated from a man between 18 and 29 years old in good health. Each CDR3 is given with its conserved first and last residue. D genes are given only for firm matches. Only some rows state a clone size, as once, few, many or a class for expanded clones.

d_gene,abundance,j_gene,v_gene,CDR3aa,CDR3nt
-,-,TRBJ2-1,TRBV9,CASSPRTGADNEQFF,TGTGCCAGCAGCCCCCGAACGGGGGCTGACAATGAGCAGTTCTTC
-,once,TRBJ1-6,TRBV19,CASSRDYLYNSPLHF,TGTGCCAGTAGTCGGGACTACTTGTATAATTCACCCCTCCACTTT
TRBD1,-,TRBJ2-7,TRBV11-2,CASSPQPGQGYEQYF,TGTGCCAGCAGCCCCCAGCCGGGACAGGGCTACGAGCAGTACTTC
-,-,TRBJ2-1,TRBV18,CASSPPNGGVDNEQFF,TGTGCCAGCTCGCCCCCGAATGGGGGTGTCGACAATGAGCAGTTCTTC
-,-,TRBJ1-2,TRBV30,CAWSRLGDYTF,TGTGCCTGGAGTCGGCTGGGGGACTACACCTTC
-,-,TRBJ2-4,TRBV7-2,CASSLLATANIQYF,TGTGCCAGCAGCTTATTGGCGACAGCAAACATTCAGTACTTC
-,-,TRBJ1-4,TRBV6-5,CASSSRGNGRGELFF,TGTGCCAGCAGTTCTCGCGGGAACGGGCGTGGGGAACTGTTTTTT
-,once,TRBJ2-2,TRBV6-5,CASSLVFTGELFF,TGTGCCAGCAGTTTAGTGTTCACCGGGGAGCTGTTTTTT
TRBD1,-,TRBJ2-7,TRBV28,CASSLTGTGGHEQYF,TGTGCCAGCAGTCTAACCGGGACAGGGGGCCACGAGCAGTACTTC
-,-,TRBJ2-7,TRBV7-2,CASSLRGTTYEQYF,TGTGCCAGCAGCTTAAGGGGAACCACCTACGAGCAGTACTTC
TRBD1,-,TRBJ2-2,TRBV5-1,CASSPYLGGQGSGELFF,TGCGCCAGCAGCCCTTATCTCGGTGGACAGGGCAGCGGGGAGCTGTTTTTT
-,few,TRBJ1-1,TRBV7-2,CASSRIGAYDTEAFF,TGTGCCAGCAGCCGCATCGGGGCATACGACACTGAAGCTTTCTTT
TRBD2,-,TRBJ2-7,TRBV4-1,CASSQHPLTGRGADEQYF,TGCGCCAGCAGCCAACACCCCCTTACGGGGAGGGGTGCAGATGAGCAGTACTTC
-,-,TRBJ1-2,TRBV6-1,CASRLNYGYTF,TGTGCCAGCAGACTTAACTATGGCTACACCTTC
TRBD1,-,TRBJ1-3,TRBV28,CASSQPRGDRNTIYF,TGTGCCAGCAGCCAACCCAGGGGGGATCGAAACACCATATATTTT
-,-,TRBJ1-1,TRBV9,CASQGGTEAFF,TGTGCCAGCCAGGGAGGTACTGAAGCTTTCTTT
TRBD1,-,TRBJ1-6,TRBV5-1,CASTEGQDGRPLHF,TGCGCCAGCACCGAAGGACAGGACGGGAGGCCCCTCCACTTT
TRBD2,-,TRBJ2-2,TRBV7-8,CASSPRGSGSFTGELFF,TGTGCCAGCAGCCCCCGGGGTAGCGGGAGTTTCACCGGGGAGCTGTTTTTT
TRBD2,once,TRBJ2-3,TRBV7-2,CASSSQRGRSGRGPDTQYF,TGTGCCAGCAGCTCACAAAGGGGCCGTAGCGGGAGAGGCCCAGATACGCAGTATTTT
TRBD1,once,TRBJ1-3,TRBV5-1,CASSSDPGGKGNTIYF,TGCGCCAGCAGCAGTGACCCAGGGGGCAAAGGAAACACCATATATTTT
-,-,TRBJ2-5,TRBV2,CASSTGYGGTQYF,TGTGCCAGCAGTACAGGGTACGGGGGGACCCAGTACTTC
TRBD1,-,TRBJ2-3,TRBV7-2,CASSPRQGGTGDTQYF,TGTGCCAGCAGCCCCCGACAGGGTGGGACGGGGGATACGCAGTATTTT
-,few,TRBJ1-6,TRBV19,CASSIYGRDNSPLHF,TGTGCCAGTAGTATCTACGGCAGAGATAATTCACCCCTCCACTTT
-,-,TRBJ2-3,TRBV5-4,CASSLVGSTDTQYF,TGTGCCAGCAGCCTGGTGGGGTCCACAGATACGCAGTATTTT